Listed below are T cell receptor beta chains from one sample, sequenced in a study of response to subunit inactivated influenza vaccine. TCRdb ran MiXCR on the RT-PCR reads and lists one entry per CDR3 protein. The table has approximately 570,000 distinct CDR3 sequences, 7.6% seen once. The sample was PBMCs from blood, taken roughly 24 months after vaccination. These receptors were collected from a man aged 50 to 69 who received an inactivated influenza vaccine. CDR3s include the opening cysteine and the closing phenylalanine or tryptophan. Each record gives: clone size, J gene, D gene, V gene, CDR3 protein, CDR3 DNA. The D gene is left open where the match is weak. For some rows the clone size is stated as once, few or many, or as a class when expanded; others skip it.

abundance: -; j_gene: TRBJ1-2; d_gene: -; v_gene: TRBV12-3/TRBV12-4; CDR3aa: CASSLAAASGYTF; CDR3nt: TGTGCCAGCAGTTTAGCGGCGGCTTCGGGCTACACCTTC
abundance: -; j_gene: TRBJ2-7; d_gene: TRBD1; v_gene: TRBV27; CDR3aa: CASSLVGTGVGEQYF; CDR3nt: TGTGCCAGCAGTTTAGTTGGGACAGGGGTGGGCGAGCAGTACTTC
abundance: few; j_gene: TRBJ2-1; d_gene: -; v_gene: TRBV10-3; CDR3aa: CAIRSDGGSLFEQFF; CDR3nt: TGTGCCATCAGGTCGGACGGGGGTTCCTTGTTTGAGCAGTTCTTC
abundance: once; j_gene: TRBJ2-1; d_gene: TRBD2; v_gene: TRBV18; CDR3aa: CASSPRLAGADEQFF; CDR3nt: TGTGCCAGCTCACCAAGGCTAGCGGGGGCCGATGAGCAGTTCTTC
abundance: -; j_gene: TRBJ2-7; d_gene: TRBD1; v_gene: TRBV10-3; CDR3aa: CAISWTGGYEQYF; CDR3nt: TGTGCCATCAGTTGGACAGGAGGCTACGAGCAGTACTTC
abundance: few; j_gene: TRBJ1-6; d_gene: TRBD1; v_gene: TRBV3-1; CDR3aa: CASSLGTANNSPLHF; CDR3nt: TGTGCCAGCAGCCTCGGGACAGCTAATAATTCACCCCTCCACTTT
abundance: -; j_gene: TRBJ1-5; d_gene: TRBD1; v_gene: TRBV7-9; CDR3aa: CASSRDRGRNQPQHF; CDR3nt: TGTGCCAGCAGTCGGGACAGGGGTAGAAATCAGCCCCAGCATTTT
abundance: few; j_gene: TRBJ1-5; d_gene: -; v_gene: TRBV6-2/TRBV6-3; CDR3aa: CASSLSRVTRWVGSNQPQHF; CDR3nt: TGTGCCAGCAGCCTGTCCCGAGTAACCCGCTGGGTTGGGAGCAATCAGCCCCAGCATTTT
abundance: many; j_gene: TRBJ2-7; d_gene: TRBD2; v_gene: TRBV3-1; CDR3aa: CASSPTGGGSYEQYF; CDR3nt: TGTGCCAGCAGCCCCACCGGGGGGGGATCCTACGAGCAGTACTTC
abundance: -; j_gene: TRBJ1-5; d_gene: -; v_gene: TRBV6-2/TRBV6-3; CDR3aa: CASSYLLTGTAPYQPQHF; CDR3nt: TGTGCCAGCAGTTATCTCCTTACCGGGACCGCTCCCTATCAGCCCCAGCATTTT
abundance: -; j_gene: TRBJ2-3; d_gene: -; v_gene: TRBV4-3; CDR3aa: CASSPGLTDTDTQYF; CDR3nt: TGCGCCAGCAGCCCGGGACTGACCGACACAGATACGCAGTATTTT
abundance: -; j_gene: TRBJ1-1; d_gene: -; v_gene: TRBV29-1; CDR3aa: CSVGGAAMNTEAFF; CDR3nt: TGCAGCGTTGGGGGGGCAGCCATGAACACTGAAGCTTTCTTT
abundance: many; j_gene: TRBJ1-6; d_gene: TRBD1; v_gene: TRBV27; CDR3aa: CASQYTGGFNSPLHF; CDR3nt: TGTGCCAGCCAATATACAGGGGGCTTTAATTCACCCCTCCACTTT
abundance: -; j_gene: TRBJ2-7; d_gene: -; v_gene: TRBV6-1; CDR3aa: CASRLKPEDSYEQYF; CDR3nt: TGTGCCAGCAGGTTGAAGCCGGAAGACTCCTACGAGCAGTACTTC
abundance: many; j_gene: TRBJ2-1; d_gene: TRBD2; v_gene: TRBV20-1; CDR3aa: CSAERESSYNEQFF; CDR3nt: TGCAGTGCAGAGCGGGAGAGCTCCTACAATGAGCAGTTCTTC
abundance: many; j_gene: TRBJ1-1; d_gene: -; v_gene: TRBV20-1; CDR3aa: CSAATVMNTEAFF; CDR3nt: TGCAGTGCCGCGACAGTCATGAACACTGAAGCTTTCTTT
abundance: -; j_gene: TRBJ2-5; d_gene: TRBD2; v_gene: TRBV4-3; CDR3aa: CASSRVSSGTYQETQYF; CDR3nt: TGCGCCAGCAGCCGAGTCTCTAGCGGGACGTACCAAGAGACCCAGTACTTC
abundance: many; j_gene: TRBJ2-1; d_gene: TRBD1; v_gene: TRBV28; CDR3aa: CASSRPGQGAEQFF; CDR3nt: TGTGCCAGCAGTAGGCCGGGACAGGGGGCAGAGCAGTTCTTC
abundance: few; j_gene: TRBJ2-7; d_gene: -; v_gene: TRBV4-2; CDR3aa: CASSQDHGSEQYF; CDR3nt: TGTGCCAGCAGCCAAGATCACGGTTCCGAGCAGTACTTC
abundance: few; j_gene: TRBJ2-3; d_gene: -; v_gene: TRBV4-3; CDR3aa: CASSQDSGQGDTQYF; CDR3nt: TGCGCCAGCAGCCAAGATAGCGGCCAGGGAGATACGCAGTATTTT
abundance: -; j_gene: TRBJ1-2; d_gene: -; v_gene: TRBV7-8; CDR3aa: CASSVTDTGSGYTF; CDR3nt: TGTGCCAGCAGCGTAACGGACACTGGCAGTGGCTACACCTTC
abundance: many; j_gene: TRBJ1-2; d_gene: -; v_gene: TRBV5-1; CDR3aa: CASSFSTGAYGYTF; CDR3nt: TGCGCCAGCAGCTTCTCAACAGGTGCCTATGGCTACACCTTC
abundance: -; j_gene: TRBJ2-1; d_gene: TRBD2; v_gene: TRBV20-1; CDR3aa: CSASPLAGFNEQFF; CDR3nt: TGCAGTGCTAGTCCCTTAGCGGGGTTCAATGAGCAGTTCTTC
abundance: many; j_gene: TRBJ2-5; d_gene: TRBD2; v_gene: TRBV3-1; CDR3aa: CASSQDAYLAGGQETQYF; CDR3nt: TGTGCCAGCAGCCAAGATGCGTATCTAGCGGGGGGGCAAGAGACCCAGTACTTC
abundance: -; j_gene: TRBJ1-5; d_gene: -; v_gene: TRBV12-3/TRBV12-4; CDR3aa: CASIGRQISNQPQHF; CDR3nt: TGTGCCAGCATTGGACGGCAGATTAGCAATCAGCCCCAGCATTTT
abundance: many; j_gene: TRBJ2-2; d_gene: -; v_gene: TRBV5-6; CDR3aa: CASSLDDTGELFF; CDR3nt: TGTGCCAGCAGCTTGGATGACACCGGGGAGCTGTTTTTT
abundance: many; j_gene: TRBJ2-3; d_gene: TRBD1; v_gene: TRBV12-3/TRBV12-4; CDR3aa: CASSLRTGGSDTQYF; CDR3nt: TGTGCCAGCAGTTTGCGGACAGGGGGCTCTGATACGCAGTATTTT
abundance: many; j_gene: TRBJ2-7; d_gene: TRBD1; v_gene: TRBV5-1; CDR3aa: CASSTGTAYEQYF; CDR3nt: TGCGCCAGCAGCACAGGGACAGCCTACGAGCAGTACTTC
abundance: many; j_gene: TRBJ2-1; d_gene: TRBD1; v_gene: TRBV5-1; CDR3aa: CASSQDRRNEQFF; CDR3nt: TGCGCCAGCAGCCAGGACAGGAGGAATGAGCAGTTCTTC
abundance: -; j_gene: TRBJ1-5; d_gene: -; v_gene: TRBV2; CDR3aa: CASSDELGNQPQHF; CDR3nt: TGTGCCAGCAGTGATGAGTTAGGGAACCAGCCCCAGCATTTT
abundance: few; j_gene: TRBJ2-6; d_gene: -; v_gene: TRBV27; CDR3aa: CASSGTVGANVLTF; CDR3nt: TGTGCCAGCAGTGGGACGGTCGGGGCCAACGTCCTGACTTTC
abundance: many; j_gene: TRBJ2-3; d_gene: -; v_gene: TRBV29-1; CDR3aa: CSVELGKTDTQYF; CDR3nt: TGCAGCGTTGAATTAGGGAAGACAGATACGCAGTATTTT
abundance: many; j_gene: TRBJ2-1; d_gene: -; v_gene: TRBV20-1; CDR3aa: CSARDPRGLSYNEQFF; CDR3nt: TGCAGTGCTAGAGATCCCAGGGGTTTGTCCTACAATGAGCAGTTCTTC
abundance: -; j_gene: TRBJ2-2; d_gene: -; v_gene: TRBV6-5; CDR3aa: CASSLTLQAGELFF; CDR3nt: TGTGCCAGCAGTTTGACCTTACAGGCCGGGGAGCTGTTTTTT
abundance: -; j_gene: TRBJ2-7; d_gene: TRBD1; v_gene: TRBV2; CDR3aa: CASSRTGTVRGTLSYEQYF; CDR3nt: TGTGCCAGCAGTCGGACAGGGACTGTAAGGGGAACCCTCTCCTACGAGCAGTACTTC
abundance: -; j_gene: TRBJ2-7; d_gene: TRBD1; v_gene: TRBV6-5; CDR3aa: CASSSGTGDEQYF; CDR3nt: TGTGCCAGCAGTTCCGGGACAGGGGACGAGCAGTACTTC
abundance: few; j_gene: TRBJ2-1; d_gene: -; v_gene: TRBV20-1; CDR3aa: CSLHEGLSHNEQFF; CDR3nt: TGCAGCCTCCACGAGGGCCTTTCCCACAATGAGCAGTTCTTC
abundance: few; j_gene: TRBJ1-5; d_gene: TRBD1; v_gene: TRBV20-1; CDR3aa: CSATGGSNQPQHF; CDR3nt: TGCAGTGCCACAGGGGGGAGCAATCAGCCCCAGCATTTT
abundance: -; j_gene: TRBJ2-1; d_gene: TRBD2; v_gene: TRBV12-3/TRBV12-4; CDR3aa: CASSPQQPTGTSGYNEQFF; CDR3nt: TGTGCCAGCAGTCCTCAACAACCAACCGGGACTAGCGGTTACAATGAGCAGTTCTTC
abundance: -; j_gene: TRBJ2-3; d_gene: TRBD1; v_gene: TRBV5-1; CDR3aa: CASSIRGFLATDTQYF; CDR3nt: TGCGCCAGCAGCATCAGGGGGTTTCTAGCAACAGATACGCAGTATTTT
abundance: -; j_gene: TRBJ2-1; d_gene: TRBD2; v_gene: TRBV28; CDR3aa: CASSKLAGIKYNEQFF; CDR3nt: TGTGCCAGCAGTAAACTAGCGGGGATAAAATACAATGAGCAGTTCTTC
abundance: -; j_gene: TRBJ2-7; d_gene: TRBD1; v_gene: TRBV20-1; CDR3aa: CSARDPGTGLGEQYF; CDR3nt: TGCAGTGCTAGGGATCCCGGGACAGGGTTGGGCGAGCAGTACTTC
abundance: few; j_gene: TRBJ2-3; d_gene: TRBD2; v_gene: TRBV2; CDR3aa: CASSLWLAGAQDTQYF; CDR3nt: TGTGCCAGCAGTCTTTGGCTAGCGGGAGCTCAAGATACGCAGTATTTT
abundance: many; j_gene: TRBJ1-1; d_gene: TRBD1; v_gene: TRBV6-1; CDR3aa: CASSRDRGTEAFF; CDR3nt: TGTGCCAGCAGTCGGGACAGGGGCACTGAAGCTTTCTTT
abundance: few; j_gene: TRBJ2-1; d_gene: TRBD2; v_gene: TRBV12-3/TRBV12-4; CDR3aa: CASSLSGGRAFF; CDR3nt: TGTGCCAGCAGTTTATCTGGCGGGAGGGCCTTCTTC
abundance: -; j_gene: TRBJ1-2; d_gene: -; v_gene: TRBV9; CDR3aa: CASSIRTLDYGYTF; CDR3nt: TGTGCCAGCAGCATCCGAACACTAGACTATGGCTACACCTTC
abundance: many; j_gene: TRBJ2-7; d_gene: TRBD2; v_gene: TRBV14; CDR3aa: CASSQQAGAGEQYF; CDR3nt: TGTGCCAGCAGCCAACAAGCGGGGGCGGGCGAGCAGTACTTC
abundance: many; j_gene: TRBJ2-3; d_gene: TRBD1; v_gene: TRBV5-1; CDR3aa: CASSPGQVGGTDTQYF; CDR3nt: TGCGCCAGCAGCCCTGGACAGGTTGGGGGCACAGATACGCAGTATTTT
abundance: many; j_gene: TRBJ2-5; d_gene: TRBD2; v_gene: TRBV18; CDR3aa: CASSPRSGTSANQETQYF; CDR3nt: TGTGCCAGCTCACCCAGGTCGGGAACTAGCGCGAACCAAGAGACCCAGTACTTC
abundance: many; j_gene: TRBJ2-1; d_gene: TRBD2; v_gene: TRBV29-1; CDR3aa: CSVRGRHTHEQFF; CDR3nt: TGCAGCGTTCGCGGGAGGCATACCCATGAGCAGTTCTTC
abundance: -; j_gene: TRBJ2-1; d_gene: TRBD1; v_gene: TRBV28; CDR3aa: CASRPGQGVNEQFF; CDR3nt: TGTGCCAGCAGACCCGGACAGGGGGTCAATGAGCAGTTCTTC
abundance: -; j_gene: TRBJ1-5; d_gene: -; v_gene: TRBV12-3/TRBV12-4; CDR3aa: CASSMFPQPQHF; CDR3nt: TGTGCCAGCAGTATGTTCCCTCAGCCCCAGCATTTT
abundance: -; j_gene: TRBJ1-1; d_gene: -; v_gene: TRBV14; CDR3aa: CASSQQGMNTEAFF; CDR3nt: TGTGCCAGCAGCCAACAGGGGATGAACACTGAAGCTTTCTTT
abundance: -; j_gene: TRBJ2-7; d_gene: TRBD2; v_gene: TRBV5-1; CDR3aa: CASSTAPGDYYEQYF; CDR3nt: TGCGCCAGCAGCACGGCCCCCGGGGACTACTACGAGCAGTACTTC